This TCR beta chain was observed in a study of cytomegalovirus exposure and HLA in healthy donors. Study in general: A data release that came early held around 85 million unique TCRs from HLA-typed donors. Among the roughly 400 genotyped donors, less than 85% were placed in the Caucasian-associated ancestry cluster.

This clone was seen just once. Antigen unknown. A multiplex PCR was run with 60 Vbeta primers and 13 Jbeta primers. The repertoire was sequenced with immunoSEQ multiplex PCR; TCRdb's copy has only in-frame clones and lacks some. The table includes 80,000 to 100,000 clones, around 80% detected once. Points from the study as a whole: Earlier results showed most TCR beta V segments being productive about 87% or about 30% of the time.

There are 11 residues in the CDR3. CDR1 is MDHEN, CDR2 SYDVKM, per germline. V dropped 9 bases and J dropped 1 base, with 7 bases sitting between them. At collection, donors were nominally healthy, but unrecorded immune exposures were probable. This chain joins TRBV28 and TRBJ2-7; D is unresolved. The sequence came from a man aged 25 to 40 in good health and CMV-seronegative. Sequencing was carried out using PBMCs. Here the CDR3 DNA reads TGTGCCAGTAGACATTCCTACGAGCAGTACTTC. It encodes CASRHSYEQYF. Full variable domain (outside the CDR3, taken from reference TRBV28 and TRBJ2-7): DVKVTQSSRYLVKRTGEKVFLECVQDMDHENMFWYRQDPGLGLRLIYFSYDVKMKEKGDIPEGYSVSREKKERFSLILESASTNQTSMYLCASRHSYEQYFGPGTRLTVT.